A selection of T cell receptor beta chains follows, all from one sample in a study of cytomegalovirus exposure and HLA in healthy donors. The assay was immunoSEQ multiplex PCR, and TCRdb's table has in-frame clones only and misses some. The sample lists some 120,000 clones; around nine tenths were seen once. The sample taken for sequencing was PBMCs. The receptors come from a man in his thirties or forties in good health and CMV-seronegative. The conserved cysteine and the conserved F or W are not part of the CDR3 here. The D gene is left open where the match is weak.

V gene | CDR3 length | D gene | CDR3 protein
TRBV15 | 10 | - | ATSRDRGYYT
TRBV5-1 | 17 | - | ASSLGIVEIAVNTGELF
TRBV11-2 | 13 | TRBD2 | ASSSGTSDYNEQF
TRBV15 | 14 | TRBD1 | ATSRGRTGYTGELF
TRBV7-9 | 11 | - | ASSRVTPDTQY
TRBV19 | 12 | - | ASRRVAGTDTQY
TRBV7-6 | 13 | TRBD1 | ASSSLTGDADTQY
TRBV27 | 10 | - | ASSSGTDTQY
TRBV29-1 | 10 | TRBD2 | SVEGLAGEQF
TRBV5-6 | 13 | TRBD2 | ASSSPSGSYNEQF
TRBV9 | 12 | TRBD2 | ASVSGTSGDEQF
TRBV28 | 9 | - | ASSPKYEQY
TRBV9 | 11 | - | ASREYREGGYT
TRBV5-1 | 16 | TRBD2 | ASSASSRLAGPKNIQY
TRBV5-1 | 11 | TRBD1 | ASSSTGVYEQY
TRBV7-9 | 11 | TRBD2 | ASSLLAGETQY
TRBV2 | 17 | - | ASSVDDLYGTGETDTQY
TRBV7-9 | 13 | TRBD2 | ASSSERGRGETQY
TRBV5-1 | 14 | TRBD2 | ASSSLAGSSYNEQF
TRBV5-1 | 12 | - | ASSPGRSYNEQF
TRBV6-5 | 14 | TRBD2 | ASSYEAGVSYNEQF
TRBV27 | 12 | TRBD2 | ASSLEREVDTQY
TRBV7-2 | 13 | - | ASSLSYGVTYEQY
TRBV21-1 | 12 | - | ASSWDRANQPQH
TRBV2 | 14 | TRBD1 | ASSHYPDRMNTEAF
TRBV4-2 | 14 | TRBD2 | ASSQGPGLGSYEQY
TRBV4-2 | 13 | - | ASSPPGSPIYGYT
TRBV15 | 16 | TRBD1 | ATSRETGVDSGANVLT
TRBV10-2 | 10 | TRBD2 | ASKGLAGPQY
TRBV9 | 12 | - | ASSVLGVSYEQY
TRBV14 | 13 | - | ASSQDPGVWEGYT
TRBV5-1 | 13 | TRBD2 | ASSLVLREGNEQF
TRBV28 | 12 | TRBD2 | ASSGRASYNEQF